Listed here are 23 T cell receptor beta chains from one sample, sequenced in a study of beta chain features in type 1 diabetes. Reverse transcribing all isolated RNA meant expressed TCRB transcripts were sequenced. Measured with immunoSEQ multiplex PCR; TCRdb has only the in-frame clones, and not every one. The sample records roughly 290,000 clones, around 7.8% being singletons. What was sequenced was central memory CD4+ T cells from blood. These receptor sequences come from a woman between 18 and 30 years old in good health.

The sample holds a few counts of this clone. The rearrangement uses TRBV4-1 and TRBJ2-1; 8 bases fit TRBD2. With 2 bases clipped from V and 4 bases from J, the junction kept 7 bases outside the gene matches. The CDR3 contains 16 residues. Germline CDR1 is MGHRA and CDR2 is YSYEKL. DNA for the CDR3: TGCGCCAGCAGCCAACGTACTAGCGGCATATACAATGAGCAGTTCTTC. Protein product: CASSQRTSGIYNEQFF.

This clone was recorded a few times. The V gene is TRBV7-9, the J gene TRBJ2-5; 8 positions agree with TRBD2. The V gene end was trimmed by 4 bases and the J gene end by 6 bases; junction bases not matched to a gene: 10. The germline gives CDR1 SEHNR, CDR2 FQNEAQ (reference sequence). The CDR3 spans 15 residues. This chain's CDR3 is CASSWAAGGLKTQYF. The CDR3 region has the DNA TGTGCCAGCAGCTGGGCGGCGGGGGGTCTTAAGACCCAGTACTTC.

This clone has more than one count but fewer than ten. The J gene is TRBJ2-2, the V gene TRBV11-3; no clear D. Trimming shortened V by 2 bases and J by 3 bases, and 4 bases separated the two germline ends. Germline values: CDR1 SGHNT, CDR2 YENEEA. This CDR3 has 13 amino acids. This chain's CDR3 is CASSLRYTGELFF. The CDR3 DNA follows: TGTGCCAGCAGCTTAAGATACACCGGGGAGCTGTTTTTT.

This clone was detected only a few times. The chain recombines TRBV4-3 with TRBJ2-2, with D possibly TRBD2 on 5 matching bases. CDR3 length: 14 amino acids. CDR1 and CDR2 from the germline V gene are LGHNA and YSLEER. V lost 4 bases, J lost 1 base, and 7 bases lay in between. The CDR3 region is CASSRGRNTGELFF. The CDR3 DNA follows: TGCGCCAGCAGCCGAGGGAGGAACACCGGGGAGCTGTTTTTT.

This clone showed up just a few times. The rearrangement joins TRBV19 to TRBJ1-1; perhaps TRBD1 as D (5 bases). The CDR3 loop spans 16 amino acids. V was pared by 7 bases and J by 0 bases, with 18 bases between. Germline V lookup: CDR1 LNHDA, CDR2 SQIVND (reference sequence). CDR3 sequence reads: CASTIRPGTVNTEAFF. The CDR3 DNA follows: TGTGCCAGTACCATACGGCCCGGGACGGTGAACACTGAAGCTTTCTTT.

This clone was seen a few times. The V call is TRBV5-5, the J call TRBJ2-7; no clear D gene. The ends were cut back, 0 bases at V and 0 bases at J, with 10 bases in the middle. CDR1 SGHKS and CDR2 YYEKEE come from the germline V gene (reference sequence). The CDR3 is 15 amino acids. The CDR3 loop reads CASSLVGRSSYEQYF. CDR3 nucleotides: TGTGCCAGCAGCTTGGTGGGCCGATCCTCCTACGAGCAGTACTTC.

The table lists this clone with a count of one. J is TRBJ2-1 and V is TRBV7-3, with 9 positions matching TRBD2. The length of the CDR3 is 14 residues. CDR1 SGHTA and CDR2 FQGTGA come from the germline V gene. Unmatched junction bases numbered 4, after V lost 2 bases and J lost 8 bases. For the CDR3, the DNA is TGTGCCAGCAGCTTAGCGGGACTAGCCCATGAGCAGTTCTTC. Protein: CASSLAGLAHEQFF.

In this sample, this clone turned up a few times. This chain connects TRBV19 to TRBJ2-5; D call uncertain. The CDR3 contains 14 residues. Germline loops: CDR1 LNHDA, CDR2 SQIVND (reference sequence). V was shortened by 7 bases and J by 4 bases, with 16 bases between the two germline ends. CDR3 coding DNA: TGTGCCAGTACCACGTCCGGCCCCGTAGAGACCCAGTACTTC. Amino acids: CASTTSGPVETQYF.

This clone was counted only a few times. The chain is built from TRBV28 and TRBJ2-1; possible D gene TRBD2, 6 bases. Trimming stripped 2 bases from V and 2 bases from J, with 10 bases between. CDR3 length: 15 residues. Germline V lookup: CDR1 MDHEN, CDR2 SYDVKM. In nucleotides, the CDR3 is TGTGCCAGCAGTTTAGGGGGGTTCGCCTACAATGAGCAGTTCTTC. The encoded protein is CASSLGGFAYNEQFF.

There are a few counts of this clone. The V gene is TRBV9, the J gene TRBJ2-3, with D possibly being TRBD2 (6 bases). The CDR3 runs 16 residues. Trimming cost V 0 bases and J 3 bases, with 14 bases left between them. Per the germline V gene, CDR1 is SGDLS and CDR2 is YYNGEE. DNA of the CDR3: TGTGCCAGCAGCGTAGATGGCGGGGCGGGTACAGATACGCAGTATTTT. Translation: CASSVDGGAGTDTQYF.

The chain couples TRBV4-1 to TRBJ2-4, with D perhaps TRBD1 or TRBD2 (6 bases each). This CDR3 is built from 16 residues. V dropped 0 bases and J dropped 8 bases, with 17 bases sitting between them. Germline V CDR1 and CDR2: MGHRA, YSYEKL. The CDR3 sequence is CASSQDRGRVGDIQYF. In nucleotides, the CDR3 is TGCGCCAGCAGCCAAGATCGGGGGCGGGTTGGGGACATTCAGTACTTC.

This clone was found a few times. The V gene is TRBV4-1, the J gene TRBJ1-5; no clear D gene. CDR1 is MGHRA and CDR2 is YSYEKL in the germline V gene. Trimming removed 4 bases from V and 0 bases from J, with 13 bases in between. The CDR3 runs to 16 residues. In DNA, the CDR3 is TGCGCCAGCAGCCGGCGAGGGAATTATAGCAATCAGCCCCAGCATTTT. Protein: CASSRRGNYSNQPQHF.

The chain has TRBV27 and TRBJ1-5; D remains unclear. Germline lookup yields CDR1 MNHEY and CDR2 SMNVEV (reference sequence). The CDR3 consists of 13 residues. V lost 5 bases and J 5 bases, leaving 10 bases between the germline ends. The CDR3 coding sequence is TGTGCCAGCAGTCCCTACATAGATCAGCCCCAGCATTTT. Protein product: CASSPYIDQPQHF.

There are a few counts of this clone. The chain couples TRBV13 to TRBJ2-7; 10 bases agree with TRBD2. Germline lookup yields CDR1 PRHDT and CDR2 FYEKMQ (reference sequence). The CDR3 loop spans 16 amino acids. Trimming at V came to 2 bases and at J to 6 bases, leaving 10 bases not matched to a gene. CDR3 DNA sequence: TGTGCCAGCAGCTTATATCTAGCGGGAGTCGCTCGCGAGCAGTACTTC. Its protein is CASSLYLAGVAREQYF.

The rearrangement uses TRBV15 and TRBJ1-1; D gene unclear. V was clipped by 2 bases and J by 0 bases, with 4 bases between them. CDR3 size: 13 residues. CDR1 and CDR2 (germline): LNHNV, YYDKDF (reference sequence). As DNA, the CDR3 is TGTGCCACCAGCAGAAAAATGAACACTGAAGCTTTCTTT. It codes for CATSRKMNTEAFF.

This clone was seen a handful of times. This chain connects TRBV5-4 to TRBJ2-2; D is unclear. The CDR3 is 14 residues long. Trimming pared 3 bases from V and 1 base from J, leaving 7 bases between. Per germline, CDR1 SGHNT and CDR2 YYREEE (reference sequence). CDR3 bases: TGTGCCAGCAGCTCAACAAGGAACACCGGGGAGCTGTTTTTT. The encoded protein is CASSSTRNTGELFF.

This clone has a handful of counts. The V and J genes are TRBV7-9 and TRBJ2-7; 7 nucleotides match TRBD1. Trimming took 4 bases from V and 6 from J; bases not matched to a gene: 9. The CDR3 totals 14 residues. From germline, CDR1 is SEHNR and CDR2 FQNEAQ (reference sequence). CDR3 DNA sequence: TGTGCCAGCAGCTCTTGGGACAGTTCTTCCGAGCAGTACTTC. It specifies CASSSWDSSSEQYF.

V gene TRBV5-1 combines with J gene TRBJ2-3, with D maybe TRBD1 (5 bases). Germline V CDR1 and CDR2: SGHRS, YFSETQ. Trimming cost V 4 bases and J 4 bases, with 19 bases left between them. The CDR3 runs to 16 residues. The CDR3 nucleotides are TGCGCCAGCAGCCCCTCCTCGGCAGGGTCGGCAGATACGCAGTATTTT. Translation: CASSPSSAGSADTQYF.

In this sample, this clone turned up a few times. This rearrangement joins TRBV5-4 to TRBJ2-5; D is perhaps TRBD1 (6 bases). Trimming removed 4 bases from V and 1 base from J, with 11 bases in between. The germline gives CDR1 SGHNT, CDR2 YYREEE (reference sequence). This CDR3 has 14 residues. The DNA of the CDR3 is TGTGCCAGCAGCATGGGACACCTCCAAGAGACCCAGTACTTC. This translates into CASSMGHLQETQYF.

The table lists this clone with a few counts. This chain links TRBV7-9 with TRBJ2-1; no clear D gene. V lost 3 bases and J 2 bases, leaving 8 bases between the germline ends. CDR1 is SEHNR and CDR2 is FQNEAQ in the germline V gene (reference sequence). This CDR3 region has 14 residues. The chain's CDR3 is CASSFSTTYNEQFF. In nucleotides, the CDR3 is TGTGCCAGCAGCTTTTCCACTACCTACAATGAGCAGTTCTTC.

The chain combines TRBV13 with TRBJ2-4; 10 nucleotides match TRBD2. The CDR3 contains 17 residues. Unmatched junction bases numbered 8, after V lost 6 bases and J lost 0 bases. From germline, CDR1 is PRHDT and CDR2 FYEKMQ (reference sequence). In DNA, the CDR3 is TGTGCCAGCAGGGCTAGCGGGGGCGCCGTAGCCAAAAACATTCAGTACTTC. This codes for CASRASGGAVAKNIQYF.

This clone has a handful of counts. The chain links TRBV6-4 to TRBJ2-2; D might be TRBD2 (6 bases). V lost 8 bases, J lost 4 bases, and 8 bases lay in between. The CDR3 totals 12 residues. Germline loops: CDR1 MRHNA, CDR2 SNTAGT. CDR3 bases: TGTGCCAGCGGGCGGGGCACCGGGGAGCTGTTTTTT. Its translation: CASGRGTGELFF.

This chain connects TRBV7-2 to TRBJ2-1; 12 bases align to TRBD2. The CDR3 extends over 14 amino acids. Germline V gives CDR1 SGHTA, CDR2 FQGNSA. The V gene end was trimmed by 5 bases and the J gene end by 9 bases; junction bases not matched to a gene: 5. CDR3 DNA: TGTGCCAGCAGCCTGACTAGCGGGAGAACTGAGCAGTTCTTC. Translated: CASSLTSGRTEQFF.